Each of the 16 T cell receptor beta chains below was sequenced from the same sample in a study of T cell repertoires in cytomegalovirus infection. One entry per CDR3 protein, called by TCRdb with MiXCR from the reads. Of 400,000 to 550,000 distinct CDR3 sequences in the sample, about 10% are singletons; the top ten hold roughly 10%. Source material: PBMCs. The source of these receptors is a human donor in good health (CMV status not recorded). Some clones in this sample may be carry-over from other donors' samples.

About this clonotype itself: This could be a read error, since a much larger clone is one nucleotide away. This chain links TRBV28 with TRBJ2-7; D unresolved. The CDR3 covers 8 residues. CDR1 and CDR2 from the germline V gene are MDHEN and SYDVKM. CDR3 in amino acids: CAKNEQYF. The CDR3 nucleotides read TGTGCTAAAAACGAGCAGTACTTC.

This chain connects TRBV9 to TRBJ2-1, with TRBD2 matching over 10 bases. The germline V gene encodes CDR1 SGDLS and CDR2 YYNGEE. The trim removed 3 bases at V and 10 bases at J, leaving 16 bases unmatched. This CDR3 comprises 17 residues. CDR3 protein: CASSADGASTSGIEQFF. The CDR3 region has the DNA TGTGCCAGCAGCGCCGACGGGGCCTCAACTAGCGGGATAGAGCAGTTCTTC.

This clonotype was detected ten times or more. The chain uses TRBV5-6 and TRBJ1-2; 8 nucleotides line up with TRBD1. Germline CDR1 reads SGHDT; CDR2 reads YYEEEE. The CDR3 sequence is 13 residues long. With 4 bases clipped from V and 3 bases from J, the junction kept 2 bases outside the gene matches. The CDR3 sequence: CASSGQGHYGYTF. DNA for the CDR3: TGTGCCAGCAGCGGACAGGGTCACTATGGCTACACCTTC.

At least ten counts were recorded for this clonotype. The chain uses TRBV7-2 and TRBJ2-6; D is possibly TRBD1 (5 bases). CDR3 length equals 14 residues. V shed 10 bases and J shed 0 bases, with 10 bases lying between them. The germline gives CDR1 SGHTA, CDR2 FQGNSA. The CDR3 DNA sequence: TGTGCCAAAGACAGCGACTCTGGGGCCAACGTCCTGACTTTC. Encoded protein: CAKDSDSGANVLTF.

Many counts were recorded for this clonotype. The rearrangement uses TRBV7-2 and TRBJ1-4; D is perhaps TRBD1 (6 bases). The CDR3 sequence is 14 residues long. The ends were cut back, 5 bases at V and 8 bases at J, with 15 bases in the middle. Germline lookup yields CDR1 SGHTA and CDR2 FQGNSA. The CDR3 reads CASSPDRYQEKLFF. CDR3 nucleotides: TGTGCCAGCAGCCCCGACAGGTATCAAGAAAAACTGTTTTTT.

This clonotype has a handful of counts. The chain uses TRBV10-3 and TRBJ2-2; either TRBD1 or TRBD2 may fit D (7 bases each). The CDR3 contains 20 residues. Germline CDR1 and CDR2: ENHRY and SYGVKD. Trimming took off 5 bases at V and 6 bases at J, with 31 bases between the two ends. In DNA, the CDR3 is TGTGCCATCAGTAGTCCGGACAGGCCGCTAGCGGACCTAAGGGCCGGGGAGCTGTTTTTT. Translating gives CAISSPDRPLADLRAGELFF.

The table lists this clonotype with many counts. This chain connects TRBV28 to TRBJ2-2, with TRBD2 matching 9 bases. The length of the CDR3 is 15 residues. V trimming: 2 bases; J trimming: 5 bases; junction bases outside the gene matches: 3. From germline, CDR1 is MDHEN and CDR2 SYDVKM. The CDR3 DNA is TGTGCCAGCAGTTTACTTAGCGGGAGTACCGGGGAGCTGTTTTTT. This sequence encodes CASSLLSGSTGELFF.

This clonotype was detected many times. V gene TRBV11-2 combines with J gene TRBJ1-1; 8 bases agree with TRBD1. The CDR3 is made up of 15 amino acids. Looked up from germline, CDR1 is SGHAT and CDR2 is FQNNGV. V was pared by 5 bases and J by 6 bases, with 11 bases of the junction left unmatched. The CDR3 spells CASSPRTGTEAEAFF. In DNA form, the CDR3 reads TGTGCCAGCAGCCCAAGGACAGGGACGGAGGCTGAAGCTTTCTTT.

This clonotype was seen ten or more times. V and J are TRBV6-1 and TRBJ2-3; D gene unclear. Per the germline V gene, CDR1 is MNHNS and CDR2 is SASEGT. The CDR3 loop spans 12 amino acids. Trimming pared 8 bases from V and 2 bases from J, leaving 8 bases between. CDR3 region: CASLRNTDTQYF. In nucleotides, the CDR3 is TGTGCCAGCCTAAGGAACACAGATACGCAGTATTTT.

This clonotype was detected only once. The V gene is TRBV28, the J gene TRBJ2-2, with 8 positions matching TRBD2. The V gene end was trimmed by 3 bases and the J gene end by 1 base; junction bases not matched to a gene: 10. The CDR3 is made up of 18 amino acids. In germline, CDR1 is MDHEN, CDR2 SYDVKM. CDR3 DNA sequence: TGTGCCAGCAGTTTGGCGGGGGGAAAACCTTTGAACACCGGGGAGCTGTTTTTT. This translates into CASSLAGGKPLNTGELFF.

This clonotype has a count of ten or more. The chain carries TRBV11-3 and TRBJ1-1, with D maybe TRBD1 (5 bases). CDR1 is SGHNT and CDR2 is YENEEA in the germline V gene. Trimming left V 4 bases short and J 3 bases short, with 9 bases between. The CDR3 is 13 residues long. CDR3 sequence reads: CASSWGRDTEAFF. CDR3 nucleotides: TGTGCCAGCAGCTGGGGACGGGACACTGAAGCTTTCTTT.

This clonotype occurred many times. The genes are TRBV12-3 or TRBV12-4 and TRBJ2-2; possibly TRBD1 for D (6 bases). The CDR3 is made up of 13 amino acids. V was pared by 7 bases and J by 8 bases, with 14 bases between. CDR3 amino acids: CASTRGVFGELFF. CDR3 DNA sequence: TGTGCCAGCACCAGGGGAGTTTTTGGGGAGCTGTTTTTT.

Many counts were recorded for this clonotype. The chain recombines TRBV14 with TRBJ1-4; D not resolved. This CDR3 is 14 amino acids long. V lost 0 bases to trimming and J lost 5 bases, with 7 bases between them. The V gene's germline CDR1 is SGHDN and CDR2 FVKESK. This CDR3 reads CASSQDPLNEKLFF. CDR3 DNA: TGTGCCAGCAGCCAAGATCCGCTAAATGAAAAACTGTTTTTT.

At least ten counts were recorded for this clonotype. CDR3 residues: CAISPDRNYGYTF. As DNA, the CDR3 is TGTGCCATCAGTCCGGACAGGAACTATGGCTACACCTTC. The chain links TRBV10-3 to TRBJ1-2; TRBD1 matches 7 bases. V shed 5 bases, J shed 2 bases, and the junction held 2 bases outside the gene matches. Per the germline V gene, CDR1 is ENHRY and CDR2 is SYGVKD. CDR3 length equals 13 residues.

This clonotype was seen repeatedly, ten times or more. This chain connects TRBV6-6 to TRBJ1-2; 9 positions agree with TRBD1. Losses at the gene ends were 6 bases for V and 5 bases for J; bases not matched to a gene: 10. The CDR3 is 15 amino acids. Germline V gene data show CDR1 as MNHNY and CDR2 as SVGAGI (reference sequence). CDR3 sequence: CASSSRDRARYGYTF. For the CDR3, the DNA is TGTGCCAGCAGCTCCCGGGACAGGGCTCGGTATGGCTACACCTTC.

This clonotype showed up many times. Here the CDR3 DNA reads TGTGCCAGCAGTGAAGCGCAGGGAATGGGTTCACCCCTCCACTTT. Its translation: CASSEAQGMGSPLHF. The rearrangement links TRBV2 to TRBJ1-6; D might be TRBD1 (5 bases). Trimming took off 0 bases at V and 9 bases at J, with 12 bases between the two ends. Germline CDR1 is SNHLY and CDR2 is FYNNEI. The CDR3 spans 15 residues.